This T cell receptor beta chain emerged from a study of spatial heterogeneity in lung cancer. Study-level background: Beta-chain sequences were consistently detected more often than alpha-chain sequences.

By proportion, this clonotype is medium-sized. Its antigen is not known. Deletions cut 4 bases from V and 2 bases from J, with 15 bases between. The CDR3 spans 15 residues. Germline V gene lookup returns CDR1 SGDLS and CDR2 YYNGEE. Findings and caveats of the study: Ubiquitous expanded tumor TCRs were seen in blood more at resection than at follow-up.

TCRdb reprocessed the 5' RACE reads via MiXCR and lists one record per CDR3 protein. The sample lists tens of thousands of distinct CDR3 sequences, approximately 6.2% occurring once. Time point specified: sample taken at primary tumor resection. The donor group consisted of around 77 patients who had untreated, early-stage non-small cell lung cancer. From tumor, nontumor lung or frozen PBMC, whole RNA was taken unsorted for sequencing. This TCR derives from a male donor with early-stage non-small cell lung cancer. Material: PBMCs, obtained at surgery. The chain carries TRBV9 and TRBJ2-5, with D possibly TRBD1 on 6 matching bases. CDR3: CASSPGVVGQETQYF. For the CDR3, the DNA is TGTGCCAGCAGCCCAGGGGTAGTGGGGCAAGAGACCCAGTACTTC.